The 22 T cell receptor beta chains below all came from one sample that was sequenced in a study of T-cell memory formation after mild COVID-19. Each CDR3 protein is one row after TCRdb ran MiXCR on the 5' RACE reads. The sample consists of about 210,000 distinct CDR3 sequences, around 27% of them appearing once. What was sequenced was PBMCs or a T cell subset sorted from them (not recorded which). The receptor set was obtained from an adult woman who had mild COVID-19 (a few samples of this study predate the infection). Cell type and time point are not known.

This chain connects TRBV30 to TRBJ2-3; 11 bases agree with TRBD1. The CDR3 runs 14 residues. Germline assignment: CDR1 GTSNPN and CDR2 SVGIG (reference sequence). Trimming cost V 6 bases and J 7 bases; bases outside gene matches: 9. CDR3 coding DNA: TGTGCCTGTACCGGGACAGGGGGAAAAAATACGCAGTATTTT. It specifies CACTGTGGKNTQYF. The full variable domain, with the rest looked up from reference TRBV30 and TRBJ2-3, is SQTIHQWPATLVQPVGSPLSLECTVEGTSNPNLYWYRQAAGRGLQLLFYSVGIGQISSEVPQNLSASRPQDRQFILSSKKLLLSDSGFYLCACTGTGGKNTQYFGPGTRLTVL.

This clonotype has a count of ten or more. The rearrangement joins TRBV20-1 to TRBJ2-1; the D gene is possibly TRBD2 (5 bases). Deletions cut 5 bases from V and 0 bases from J, with 11 bases between. Germline CDR1 DFQATT, CDR2 SNEGSKA (reference sequence). CDR3 size: 14 residues. In DNA form, the CDR3 reads TGCAGTGCTTCCCGGGGTAGCTCCTACAATGAGCAGTTCTTC. It yields the protein CSASRGSSYNEQFF.

The table lists this clonotype with a few counts. The J gene is TRBJ1-2, the V gene TRBV29-1; TRBD1 might be the D (5 bases). V gave up 3 bases and J gave up 8 bases, with 13 bases separating them. Germline CDR1 reads SQVTM; CDR2 reads ANQGSEA. The length of the CDR3 is 12 residues. The CDR3 bases are TGCAGCGTTGATCGTCTAGGGGAGGGCTACACCTTC. Translating it yields CSVDRLGEGYTF.

The chain combines TRBV20-1 with TRBJ2-3; a weak D match, TRBD1 (6 bases). From germline, CDR1 is DFQATT and CDR2 SNEGSKA (reference sequence). Trimming took off 6 bases at V and 4 bases at J, with 23 bases between the two ends. The CDR3 covers 16 residues. The DNA for the CDR3 is TGCAGTGCCGCATACGTCCGGGGACATAGTGCAGATACGCAGTATTTT. Translation: CSAAYVRGHSADTQYF.

This clonotype was counted only a few times. The chain joins TRBV20-1 to TRBJ2-7, with D hard to call. This CDR3 has 12 residues. V was pared by 3 bases and J by 7 bases, with 13 bases between. Germline V gene data show CDR1 as DFQATT and CDR2 as SNEGSKA (reference sequence). The CDR3 loop is CSASTSEREQYF. In DNA form, the CDR3 reads TGCAGTGCTAGTACATCGGAACGTGAGCAGTACTTC.

V usage is TRBV11-2 and J usage is TRBJ2-7; D gene unclear. The V and J ends lost 5 bases and 3 bases respectively, with 8 bases between them. The germline CDR1 and CDR2 sequences are SGHAT and FQNNGV. CDR3 length: 12 residues. The CDR3 sequence: CASSQLNYEQYF. DNA for the CDR3: TGTGCCAGCAGCCAACTGAACTACGAGCAGTACTTC.

The chain recombines TRBV18 with TRBJ1-1, with D possibly matching TRBD1 (6 bases). Germline CDR1 KGHSH, CDR2 LQKENI. V lost 1 base and J lost 6, with 9 bases in between. There are 13 residues in the CDR3. For the CDR3, the DNA is TGTGCCAGCTCACCACTTGCAGGGGCTGAAGCTTTCTTT. As protein: CASSPLAGAEAFF. The whole variable domain, filled in from reference TRBV18 and TRBJ1-1, reads NAGVMQNPRHLVRRRGQEARLRCSPMKGHSHVYWYRQLPEEGLKFMVYLQKENIIDESGMPKERFSAEFPKEGPSILRIQQVVRGDSAAYFCASSPLAGAEAFFGQGTRLTVV.

The rearrangement joins TRBV20-1 to TRBJ1-2; 9 bases agree with TRBD1. The length of the CDR3 is 13 residues. CDR1 is DFQATT, CDR2 SNEGSKA, per germline (reference sequence). CDR3 sequence reads: CYFSGTGRYGYTF. The CDR3 DNA reads TGCTACTTCTCCGGGACAGGGCGGTATGGCTACACCTTC.

This clonotype was counted at least ten times. CDR3 residues: CASSWGQGAYEQYF. CDR3 coding DNA: TGTGCCAGCAGCTGGGGACAGGGGGCATACGAGCAGTACTTC. This chain links TRBV7-9 with TRBJ2-7, with 12 bases aligning to TRBD1. From germline, CDR1 is SEHNR and CDR2 FQNEAQ (reference sequence). J was trimmed by 4 bases and V by 4 bases; bases with no gene match: 2. The CDR3 spans 14 residues. The full variable domain, rest sourced from reference TRBV7-9 and TRBJ2-7, is DTGVSQNPRHKITKRGQNVTFRCDPISEHNRLYWYRQTLGQGPEFLTYFQNEAQLEKSRLLSDRFSAERPKGSFSTLEIQRTEQGDSAMYLCASSWGQGAYEQYFGPGTRLTVT.

The rearrangement uses TRBV29-1 and TRBJ1-2; no clear D gene. V lost 3 bases and J lost 7, with 9 bases in between. CDR3 size: 11 residues. CDR1 is SQVTM, CDR2 ANQGSEA, per germline. As DNA, the CDR3 is TGCAGCGTTGAGGTTTTTGGTGGCTACACCTTC. It yields the protein CSVEVFGGYTF.

The chain has TRBV6-6 and TRBJ1-5; TRBD1 agrees at 9 bases. Germline V gene sequence: CDR1 MNHNY, CDR2 SVGAGI (reference sequence). V shed 5 bases, J shed 2 bases, and the junction held 1 base outside the gene matches. CDR3 length: 14 residues. This chain's CDR3 is CASSRTGGNQPQHF. CDR3 nucleotides: TGTGCCAGCAGTCGGACAGGGGGCAATCAGCCCCAGCATTTT.

This clonotype has a handful of counts. This chain connects TRBV7-8 to TRBJ2-7; D uncertain. The CDR3 has 14 residues. V was shortened by 1 base and J by 7 bases, with 14 bases between the two germline ends. Germline V gives CDR1 SGHVS, CDR2 FQNEAQ. DNA for the CDR3: TGTGCCAGCAGCTTAGGTGGGATGGCCGGGGAGCAGTACTTC. It is translated as CASSLGGMAGEQYF.

This clonotype has just a few counts. This chain connects TRBV12-3 or TRBV12-4 to TRBJ1-1; D not certain. V was trimmed by 1 base and J by 3 bases, leaving 9 bases between them. This CDR3 spans 14 amino acids. CDR3 DNA sequence: TGTGCCAGCAGTTTAGGGGATGAGTACACTGAAGCTTTCTTT. It encodes CASSLGDEYTEAFF.

Within the sample, this clonotype is medium-sized. The V call is TRBV12-3 or TRBV12-4, the J call TRBJ2-2, with D possibly TRBD1 on 6 matching bases. The V and J ends lost 3 bases and 1 base respectively, with 6 bases between them. The CDR3 is 14 amino acids. CDR3 region: CASSLGQNTGELFF. In nucleotides, the CDR3 is TGTGCCAGCAGTTTGGGACAGAACACCGGGGAGCTGTTTTTT.

The rearrangement joins TRBV6-5 to TRBJ2-7; D unclear. The CDR3 is 15 residues long. Germline CDR1 is MNHEY and CDR2 is SVGAGI. V dropped 0 bases and J dropped 3 bases, with 12 bases sitting between them. CDR3 amino acids: CASSYSILGNYEQYF. The CDR3 nucleotides are TGTGCCAGCAGTTACTCGATACTTGGGAACTACGAGCAGTACTTC.

This chain connects TRBV10-3 to TRBJ2-7; TRBD2 might be the D (6 bases). V was shortened by 11 bases and J by 3 bases, with 11 bases between the two germline ends. The CDR3 contains 11 residues. CDR1 is ENHRY, CDR2 SYGVKD, per germline. The CDR3 is CAARGVYEQYF. The CDR3 DNA is TGTGCCGCGCGGGGAGTCTACGAGCAGTACTTC.

J is TRBJ2-5 and V is TRBV12-3 or TRBV12-4; no firm D call. CDR3 length equals 15 residues. Trimming shortened V by 9 bases and J by 1 base, and 18 bases separated the two germline ends. Written as DNA, the CDR3 is TGTGCCAGTTGGATGGGTTCAAGGTTCCAAGAGACCCAGTACTTC. Protein: CASWMGSRFQETQYF.

This clonotype came up a few times. The chain couples TRBV29-1 to TRBJ2-3; weak D call: TRBD2 (6 bases). CDR1 and CDR2 from the germline V gene are SQVTM and ANQGSEA. The germline V and J ends were trimmed by 2 bases and 5 bases, with 14 bases remaining between them. The CDR3 spans 14 residues. The CDR3 nucleotides are TGCAGCGTTGAAAACGGCGGGAATATAGATACGCAGTATTTT. It yields the protein CSVENGGNIDTQYF.

This clonotype was counted between two and nine times. The chain has TRBV7-8 and TRBJ2-2; no clear D gene. Germline V gene sequence: CDR1 SGHVS, CDR2 FQNEAQ. This CDR3 comprises 15 residues. The germline V and J ends were trimmed by 5 bases and 3 bases, with 13 bases remaining between them. CDR3 sequence (DNA): TGTGCCAGCAGCATAGAAAGGGTTTACACCGGGGAGCTGTTTTTT. Translated, it gives CASSIERVYTGELFF.

This clonotype was seen only a few times. The rearrangement links TRBV29-1 to TRBJ2-3, with D tentatively TRBD1 (6 bases). V dropped 3 bases and J dropped 4 bases, with 14 bases sitting between them. CDR1 and CDR2 (germline): SQVTM, ANQGSEA. The CDR3 is 14 amino acids. CDR3 DNA sequence: TGCAGCGTTGAGGTACAGGGAATGGCAGATACGCAGTATTTT. Its translation is CSVEVQGMADTQYF.

This clonotype has only a few counts. This chain links TRBV7-2 with TRBJ2-5; TRBD1 might be the D (5 bases). V was clipped by 5 bases and J by 0 bases, with 10 bases between them. CDR1 SGHTA and CDR2 FQGNSA come from the germline V gene. The CDR3 contains 14 residues. Written as DNA, the CDR3 is TGTGCCAGCAGCACCACAGGTCACCAAGAGACCCAGTACTTC. It codes for CASSTTGHQETQYF.

This clonotype has only a few counts. This chain uses TRBV29-1 with TRBJ1-1; a weak D match, TRBD1 (6 bases). V lost 7 bases to trimming and J lost 10 bases, with 13 bases between them. Looked up from germline, CDR1 is SQVTM and CDR2 is ANQGSEA. The CDR3 consists of 10 residues. In DNA, the CDR3 is TGCAGCGATGGGGCGGGGGCAGCTTTCTTT. It encodes CSDGAGAAFF.